This T cell receptor beta chain was documented in a study of blood T cell repertoires in COVID-19. On the study more broadly: The United States, Italy and Spain supplied acute and convalescent COVID-19 samples. T cells, B-cell-depleted T cells, or PBMCs supplied cDNA or gDNA.

Germline V gene data show CDR1 as GTSNPN and CDR2 as SVGIG (reference sequence). V trimming: 6 bases; J trimming: 8 bases; junction bases outside the gene matches: 5. The CDR3 runs to 12 residues. As originally analysed: Reference gene primers were amplified, and this amplification served to estimate nucleated cell counts. The data were produced by immunoSEQ multiplex PCR, yet TCRdb's version contains in-frame clones alone and is incomplete. The D gene and trimming were derived from the DNA, and the V and J assignments and clone size from that table. The repertoire holds roughly 65,000 clones, with roughly three quarters as singletons.

This chain links TRBV30 with TRBJ2-1; 9 bases are shared with TRBD1. The receptor's source is a human donor in a cohort sampled during active COVID-19. Sequenced: peripheral blood. The CDR3 loop reads CACPGQGHEQFF. The CDR3 DNA reads TGTGCCTGTCCGGGACAGGGTCATGAGCAGTTCTTC.